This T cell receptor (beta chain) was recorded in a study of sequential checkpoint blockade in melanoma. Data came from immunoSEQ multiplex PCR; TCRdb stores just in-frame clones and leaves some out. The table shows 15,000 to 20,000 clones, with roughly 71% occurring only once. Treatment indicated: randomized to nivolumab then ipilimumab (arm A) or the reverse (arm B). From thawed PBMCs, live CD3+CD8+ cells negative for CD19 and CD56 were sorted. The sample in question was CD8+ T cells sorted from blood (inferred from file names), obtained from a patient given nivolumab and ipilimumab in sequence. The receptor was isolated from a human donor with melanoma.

Here the CDR3 reads CASSPFPGQVSGNTIYF. In nucleotides, the CDR3 is TGTGCCAGCAGCCCATTTCCGGGACAAGTCTCTGGAAACACCATATATTTT. The rearrangement uses TRBV11-2 and TRBJ1-3, with a possible D match to TRBD1 (6 bases). The CDR3 is made up of 17 amino acids. Germline CDR1 SGHAT, CDR2 FQNNGV. V shed 5 bases and J shed 0 bases, with 17 bases lying between them.